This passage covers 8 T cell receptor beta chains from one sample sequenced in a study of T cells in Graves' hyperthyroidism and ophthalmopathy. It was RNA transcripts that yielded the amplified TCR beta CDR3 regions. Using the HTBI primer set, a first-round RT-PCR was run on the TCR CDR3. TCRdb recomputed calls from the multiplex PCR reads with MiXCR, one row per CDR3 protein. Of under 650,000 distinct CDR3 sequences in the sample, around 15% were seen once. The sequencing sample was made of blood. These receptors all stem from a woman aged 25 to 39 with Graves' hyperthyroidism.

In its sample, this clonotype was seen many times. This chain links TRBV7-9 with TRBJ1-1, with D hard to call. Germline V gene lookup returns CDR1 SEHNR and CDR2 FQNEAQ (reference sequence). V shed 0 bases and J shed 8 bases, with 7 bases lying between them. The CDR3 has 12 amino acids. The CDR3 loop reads CASSLAANEAFF. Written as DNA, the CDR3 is TGTGCCAGCAGCTTAGCGGCGAACGAAGCTTTCTTT.

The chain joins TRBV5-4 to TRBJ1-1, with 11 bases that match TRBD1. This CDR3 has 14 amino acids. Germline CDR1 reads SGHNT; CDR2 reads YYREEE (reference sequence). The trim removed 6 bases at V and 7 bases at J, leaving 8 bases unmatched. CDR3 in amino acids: CASKPGQGGVEAFF. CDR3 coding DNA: TGTGCCAGCAAGCCGGGACAGGGGGGAGTTGAAGCTTTCTTT.

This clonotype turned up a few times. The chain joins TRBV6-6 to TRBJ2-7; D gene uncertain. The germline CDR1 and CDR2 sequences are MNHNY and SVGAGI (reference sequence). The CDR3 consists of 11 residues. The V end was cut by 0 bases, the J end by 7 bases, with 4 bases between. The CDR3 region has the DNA TGTGCCAGCAGTTACTCGATGGAGCAGTACTTC. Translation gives CASSYSMEQYF.

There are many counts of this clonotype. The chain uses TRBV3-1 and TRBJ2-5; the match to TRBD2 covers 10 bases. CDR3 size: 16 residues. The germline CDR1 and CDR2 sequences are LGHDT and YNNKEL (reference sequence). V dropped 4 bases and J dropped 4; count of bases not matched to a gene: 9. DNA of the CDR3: TGTGCCAGCAGCCGAAGCTCACTAGCGGGGAGAGAGACCCAGTACTTC. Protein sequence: CASSRSSLAGRETQYF.

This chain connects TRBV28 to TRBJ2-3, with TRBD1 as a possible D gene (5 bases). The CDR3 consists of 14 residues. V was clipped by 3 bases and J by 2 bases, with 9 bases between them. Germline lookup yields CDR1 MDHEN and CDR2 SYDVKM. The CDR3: CASSFDRITDTQYF. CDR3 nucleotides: TGTGCCAGCAGTTTTGACAGAATCACAGATACGCAGTATTTT.

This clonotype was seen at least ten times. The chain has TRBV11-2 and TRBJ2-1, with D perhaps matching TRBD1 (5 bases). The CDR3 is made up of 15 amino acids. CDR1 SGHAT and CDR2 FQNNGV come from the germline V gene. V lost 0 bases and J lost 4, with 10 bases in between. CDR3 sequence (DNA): TGTGCCAGCAGCTTAGATGGGGCGAGGTACAATGAGCAGTTCTTC. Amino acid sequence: CASSLDGARYNEQFF.

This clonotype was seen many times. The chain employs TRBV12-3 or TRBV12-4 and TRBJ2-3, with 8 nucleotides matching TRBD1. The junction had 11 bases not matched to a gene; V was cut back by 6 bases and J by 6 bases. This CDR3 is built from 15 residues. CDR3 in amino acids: CASRGQASGTDTQYF. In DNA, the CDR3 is TGTGCCAGCAGGGGACAGGCTTCGGGGACGGATACGCAGTATTTT.

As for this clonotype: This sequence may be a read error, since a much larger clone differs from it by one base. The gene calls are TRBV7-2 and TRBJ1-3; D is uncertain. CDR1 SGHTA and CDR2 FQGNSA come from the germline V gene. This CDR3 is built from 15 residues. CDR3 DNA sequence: TGTGACAGCAGCGCGGAGGGTACCTCGGGAAACACCATATATTTT. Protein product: CDSSAEGTSGNTIYF.